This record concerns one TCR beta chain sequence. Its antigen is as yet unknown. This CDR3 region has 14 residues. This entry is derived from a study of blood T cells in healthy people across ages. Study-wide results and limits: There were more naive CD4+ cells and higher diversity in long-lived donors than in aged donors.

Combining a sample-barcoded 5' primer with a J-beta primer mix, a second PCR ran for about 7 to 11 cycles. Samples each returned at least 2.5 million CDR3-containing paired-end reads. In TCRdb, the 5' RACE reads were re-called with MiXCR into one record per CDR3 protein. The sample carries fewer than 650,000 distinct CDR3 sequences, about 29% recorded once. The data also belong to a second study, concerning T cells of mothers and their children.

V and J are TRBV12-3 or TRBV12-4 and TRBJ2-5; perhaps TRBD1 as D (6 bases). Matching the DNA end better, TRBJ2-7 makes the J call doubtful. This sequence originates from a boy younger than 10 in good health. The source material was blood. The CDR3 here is CASKHRDISYEQYF. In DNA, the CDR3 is TGTGCCAGCAAACACCGGGACATATCCTACGAGCAGTACTTC.